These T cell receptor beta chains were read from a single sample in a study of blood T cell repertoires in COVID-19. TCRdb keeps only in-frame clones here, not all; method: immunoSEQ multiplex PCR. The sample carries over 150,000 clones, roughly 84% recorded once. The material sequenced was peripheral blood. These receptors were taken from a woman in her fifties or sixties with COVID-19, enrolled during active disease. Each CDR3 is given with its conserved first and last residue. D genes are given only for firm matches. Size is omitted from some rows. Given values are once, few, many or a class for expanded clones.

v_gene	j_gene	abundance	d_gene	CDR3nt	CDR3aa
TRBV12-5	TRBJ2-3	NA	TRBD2	TGTGCTAGTGGTTTAGGAGCGGGAGGAGATACGCAGTATTTT	CASGLGAGGDTQYF
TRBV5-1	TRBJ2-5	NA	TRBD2	TGCGCCAGCAGCTTGAGTAGCGGGGGGTTTCAAGAGACCCAGTACTTC	CASSLSSGGFQETQYF
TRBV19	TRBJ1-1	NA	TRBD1	TGTGCCAGTAGGAACCTCAGGGGGGCGGCATTTCTTGAAGCTTTCTTT	CASRNLRGAAFLEAFF
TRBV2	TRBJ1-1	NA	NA	TGTGCCAGCAGTGATCGGGTACCGAACACTGAAGCTTTCTTT	CASSDRVPNTEAFF
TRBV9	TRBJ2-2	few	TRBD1	TGTGCCAGCAGCGTCCTCCCCGGGACAGGGAAAAGAACCGGGGAGCTGTTTTTT	CASSVLPGTGKRTGELFF
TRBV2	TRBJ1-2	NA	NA	TGTGCCAGTGACCGAGGGCATGGCTACACCTTC	CASDRGHGYTF
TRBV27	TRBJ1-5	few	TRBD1	TGTGCCAGCAGTTTTCACAGGGGGATGGATCAGCCCCAGCATTTT	CASSFHRGMDQPQHF
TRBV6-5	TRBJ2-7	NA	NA	TGTGCCAGCCGCCCCTTGACAACCTACGAGCAGTACTTC	CASRPLTTYEQYF
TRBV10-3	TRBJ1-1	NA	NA	TGTGCCATCAGTGAGTGGGCAGCTGAAGCTTTCTTT	CAISEWAAEAFF
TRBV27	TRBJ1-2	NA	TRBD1	TGTGCCAGCAGTTTCCTCCGGACAGGGAACTATGGCTACACCTTC	CASSFLRTGNYGYTF
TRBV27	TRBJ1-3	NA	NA	TGTGCCAGCAGTTTTTCAGGGTTCGGAAACACCATATATTTT	CASSFSGFGNTIYF